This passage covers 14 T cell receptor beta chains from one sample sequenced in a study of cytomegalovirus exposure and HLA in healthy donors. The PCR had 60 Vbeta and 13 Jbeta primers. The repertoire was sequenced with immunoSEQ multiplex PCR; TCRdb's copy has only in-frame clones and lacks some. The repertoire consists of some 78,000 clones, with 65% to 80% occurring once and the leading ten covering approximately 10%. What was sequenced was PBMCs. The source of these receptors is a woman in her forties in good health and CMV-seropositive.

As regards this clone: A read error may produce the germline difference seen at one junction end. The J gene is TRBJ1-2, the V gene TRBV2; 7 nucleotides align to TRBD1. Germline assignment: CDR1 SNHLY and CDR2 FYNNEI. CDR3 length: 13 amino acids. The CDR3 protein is CASRGTVNSGYTF. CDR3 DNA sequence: TGTGCCAGCAGGGGGACAGTAAACTCTGGCTACACCTTC.

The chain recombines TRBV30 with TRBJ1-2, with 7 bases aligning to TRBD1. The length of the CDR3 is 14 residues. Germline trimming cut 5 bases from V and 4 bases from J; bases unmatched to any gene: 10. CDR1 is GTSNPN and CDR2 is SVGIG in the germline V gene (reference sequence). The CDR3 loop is CAWARQGLSYGYTF. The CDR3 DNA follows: TGTGCCTGGGCGAGACAGGGTCTCTCCTATGGCTACACCTTC.

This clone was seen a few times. In nucleotides, the CDR3 is TGTGCCAGTAGTAGGACATCTGATTACCAGCCCCAGCATTTT. It codes for CASSRTSDYQPQHF. The gene calls are TRBV19 and TRBJ1-5, with D maybe TRBD1 (5 bases). The germline V gene encodes CDR1 LNHDA and CDR2 SQIVND (reference sequence). The V gene lost 4 bases and the J gene lost 7 bases, with 14 bases spanning the gap. This CDR3 spans 14 amino acids.

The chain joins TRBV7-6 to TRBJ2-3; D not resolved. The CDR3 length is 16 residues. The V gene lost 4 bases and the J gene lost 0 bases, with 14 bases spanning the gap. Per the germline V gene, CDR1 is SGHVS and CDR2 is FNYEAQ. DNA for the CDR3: TGTGCCAGCAGCTCCCGGAGTCAGACTAGCACAGATACGCAGTATTTT. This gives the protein CASSSRSQTSTDTQYF.

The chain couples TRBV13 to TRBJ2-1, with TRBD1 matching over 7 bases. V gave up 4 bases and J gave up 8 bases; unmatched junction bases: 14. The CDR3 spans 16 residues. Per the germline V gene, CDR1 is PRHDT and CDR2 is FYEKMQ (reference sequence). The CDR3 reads CASSYGSDRAWDEQFF. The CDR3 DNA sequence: TGTGCCAGCAGCTACGGATCAGACAGGGCCTGGGATGAGCAGTTCTTC.

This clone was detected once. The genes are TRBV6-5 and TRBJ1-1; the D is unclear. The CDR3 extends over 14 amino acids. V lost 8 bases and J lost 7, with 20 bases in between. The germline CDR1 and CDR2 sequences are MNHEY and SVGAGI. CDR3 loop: CASHSPDSTIEAFF. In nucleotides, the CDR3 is TGTGCCAGCCACTCCCCAGATTCGACTATTGAAGCTTTCTTT.

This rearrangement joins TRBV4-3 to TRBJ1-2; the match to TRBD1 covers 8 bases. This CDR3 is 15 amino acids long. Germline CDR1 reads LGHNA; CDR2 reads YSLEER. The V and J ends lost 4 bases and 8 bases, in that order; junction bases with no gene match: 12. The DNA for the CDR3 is TGCGCCAGCAGCCCGATCGCCTCAGGGGGCGGCGGCTACACCTTC. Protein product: CASSPIASGGGGYTF.

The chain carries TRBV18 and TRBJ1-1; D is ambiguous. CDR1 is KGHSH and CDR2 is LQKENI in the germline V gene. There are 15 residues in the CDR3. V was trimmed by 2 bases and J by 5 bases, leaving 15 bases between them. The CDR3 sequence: CASSPVEGGLTEAFF. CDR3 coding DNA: TGTGCCAGCTCACCAGTGGAGGGCGGATTGACTGAAGCTTTCTTT. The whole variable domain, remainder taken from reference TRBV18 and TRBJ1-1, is NAGVMQNPRHLVRRRGQEARLRCSPMKGHSHVYWYRQLPEEGLKFMVYLQKENIIDESGMPKERFSAEFPKEGPSILRIQQVVRGDSAAYFCASSPVEGGLTEAFFGQGTRLTVV.

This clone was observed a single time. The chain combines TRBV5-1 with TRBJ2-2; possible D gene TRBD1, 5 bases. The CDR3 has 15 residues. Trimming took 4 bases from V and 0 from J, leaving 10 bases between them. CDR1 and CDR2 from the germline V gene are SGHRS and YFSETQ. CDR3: CASSIQVANTGELFF. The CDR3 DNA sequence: TGCGCCAGCAGCATACAGGTCGCGAACACCGGGGAGCTGTTTTTT.

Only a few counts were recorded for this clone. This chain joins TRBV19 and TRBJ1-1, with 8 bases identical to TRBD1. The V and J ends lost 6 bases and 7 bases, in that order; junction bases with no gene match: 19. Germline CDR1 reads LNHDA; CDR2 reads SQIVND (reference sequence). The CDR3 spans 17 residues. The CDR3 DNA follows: TGTGCCAGTAGAAGGGAGTCTGAGACAGGGGTGCAGGGTGAAGCTTTCTTT. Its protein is CASRRESETGVQGEAFF.

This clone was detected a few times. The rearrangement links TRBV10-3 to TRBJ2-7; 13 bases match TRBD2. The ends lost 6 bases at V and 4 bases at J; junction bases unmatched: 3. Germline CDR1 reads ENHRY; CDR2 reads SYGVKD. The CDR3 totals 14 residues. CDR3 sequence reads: CAIRTSGGTYEQYF. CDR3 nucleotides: TGTGCCATCAGGACTAGCGGGGGGACTTACGAGCAGTACTTC.

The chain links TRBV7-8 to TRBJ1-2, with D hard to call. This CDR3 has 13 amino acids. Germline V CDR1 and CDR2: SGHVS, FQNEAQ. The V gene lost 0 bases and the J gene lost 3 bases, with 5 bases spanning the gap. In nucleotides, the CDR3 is TGTGCCAGCAGCTTAGCGAGTGACTATGGCTACACCTTC. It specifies CASSLASDYGYTF.

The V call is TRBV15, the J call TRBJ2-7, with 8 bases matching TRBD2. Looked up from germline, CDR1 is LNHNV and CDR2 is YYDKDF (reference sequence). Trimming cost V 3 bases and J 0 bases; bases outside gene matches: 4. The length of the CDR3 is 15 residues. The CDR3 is CATSRESGSSYEQYF. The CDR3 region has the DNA TGTGCCACCAGCAGGGAAAGCGGGAGCTCCTACGAGCAGTACTTC. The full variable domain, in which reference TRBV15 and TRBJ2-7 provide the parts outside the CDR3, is DAMVIQNPRYQVTQFGKPVTLSCSQTLNHNVMYWYQQKSSQAPKLLFHYYDKDFNNEADTPDNFQSRRPNTSFCFLDIRSPGLGDTAMYLCATSRESGSSYEQYFGPGTRLTVT.

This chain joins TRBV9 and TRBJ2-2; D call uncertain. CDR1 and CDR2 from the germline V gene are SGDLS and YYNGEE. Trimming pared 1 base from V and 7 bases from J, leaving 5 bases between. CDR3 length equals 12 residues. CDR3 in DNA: TGTGCCAGCAGCGTATCCGGCGGGGAGCTGTTTTTT. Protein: CASSVSGGELFF.